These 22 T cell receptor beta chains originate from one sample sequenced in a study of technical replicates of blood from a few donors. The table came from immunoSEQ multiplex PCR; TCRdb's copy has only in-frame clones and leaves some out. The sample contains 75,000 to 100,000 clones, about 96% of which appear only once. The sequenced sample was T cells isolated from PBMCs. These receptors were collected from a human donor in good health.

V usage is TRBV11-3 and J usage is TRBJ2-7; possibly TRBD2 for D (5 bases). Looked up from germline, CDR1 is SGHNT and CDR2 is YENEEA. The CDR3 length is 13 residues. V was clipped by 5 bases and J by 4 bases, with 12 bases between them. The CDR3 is CASSITGLYEQYF. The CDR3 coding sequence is TGTGCCAGCAGCATCACGGGGTTGTACGAGCAGTACTTC.

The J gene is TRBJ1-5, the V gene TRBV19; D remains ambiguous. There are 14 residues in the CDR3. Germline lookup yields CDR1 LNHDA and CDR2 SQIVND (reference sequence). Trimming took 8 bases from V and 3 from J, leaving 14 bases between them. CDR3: CASHIQELNQPQHF. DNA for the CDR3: TGTGCCAGTCACATTCAGGAACTCAATCAGCCCCAGCATTTT.

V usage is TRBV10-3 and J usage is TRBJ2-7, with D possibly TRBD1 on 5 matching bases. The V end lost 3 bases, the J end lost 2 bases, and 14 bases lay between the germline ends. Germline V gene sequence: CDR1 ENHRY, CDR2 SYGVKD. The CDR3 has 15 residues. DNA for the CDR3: TGTGCCATCAGTGAAATAAACGACAGACCCTACGAGCAGTACTTC. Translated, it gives CAISEINDRPYEQYF.

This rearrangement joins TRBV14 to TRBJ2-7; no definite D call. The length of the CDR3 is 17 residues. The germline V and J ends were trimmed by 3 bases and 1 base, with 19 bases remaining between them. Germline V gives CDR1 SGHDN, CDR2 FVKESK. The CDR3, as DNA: TGTGCCAGCAGCCACCCCCTTTCTGGCGACGGGTCCTACGAGCAGTACTTC. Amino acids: CASSHPLSGDGSYEQYF.

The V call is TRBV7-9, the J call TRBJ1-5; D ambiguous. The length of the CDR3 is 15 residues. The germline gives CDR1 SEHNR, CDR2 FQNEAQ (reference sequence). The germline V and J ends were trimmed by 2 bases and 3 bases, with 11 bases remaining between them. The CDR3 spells CASSLSGMSNQPQHF. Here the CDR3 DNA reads TGTGCCAGCAGCTTAAGCGGCATGTCCAATCAGCCCCAGCATTTT.

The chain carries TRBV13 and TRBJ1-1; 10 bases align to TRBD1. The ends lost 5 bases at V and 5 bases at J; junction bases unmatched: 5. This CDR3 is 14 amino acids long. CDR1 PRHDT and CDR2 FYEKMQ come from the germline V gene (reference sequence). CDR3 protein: CASSLDRGRTEAFF. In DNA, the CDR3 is TGTGCCAGCAGCCTCGACAGGGGGCGGACTGAAGCTTTCTTT. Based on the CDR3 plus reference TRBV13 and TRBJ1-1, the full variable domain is AAGVIQSPRHLIKEKRETATLKCYPIPRHDTVYWYQQGPGQDPQFLISFYEKMQSDKGSIPDRFSAQQFSDYHSELNMSSLELGDSALYFCASSLDRGRTEAFFGQGTRLTVV.

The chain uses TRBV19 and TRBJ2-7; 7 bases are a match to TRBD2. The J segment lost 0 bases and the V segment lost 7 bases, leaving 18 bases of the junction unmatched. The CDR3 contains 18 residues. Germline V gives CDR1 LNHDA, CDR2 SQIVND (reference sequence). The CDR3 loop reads CASTLKWGGPGHSYEQYF. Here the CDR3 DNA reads TGTGCCAGTACCCTCAAGTGGGGAGGGCCGGGCCACTCCTACGAGCAGTACTTC.

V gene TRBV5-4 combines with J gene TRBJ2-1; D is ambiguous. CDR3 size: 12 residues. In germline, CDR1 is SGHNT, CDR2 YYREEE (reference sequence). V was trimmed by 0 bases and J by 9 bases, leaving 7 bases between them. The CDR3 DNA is TGTGCCAGCAGCTTGGGAACCAGTGAGCAGTTCTTC. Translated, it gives CASSLGTSEQFF.

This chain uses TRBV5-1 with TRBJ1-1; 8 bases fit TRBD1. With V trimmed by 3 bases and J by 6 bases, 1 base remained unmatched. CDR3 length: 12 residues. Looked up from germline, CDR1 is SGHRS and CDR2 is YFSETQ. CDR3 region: CASSWTGSEAFF. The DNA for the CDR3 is TGCGCCAGCAGCTGGACAGGGTCTGAAGCTTTCTTT. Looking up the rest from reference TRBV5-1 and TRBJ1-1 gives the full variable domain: KAGVTQTPRYLIKTRGQQVTLSCSPISGHRSVSWYQQTPGQGLQFLFEYFSETQRNKGNFPGRFSGRQFSNSRSEMNVSTLELGDSALYLCASSWTGSEAFFGQGTRLTVV.

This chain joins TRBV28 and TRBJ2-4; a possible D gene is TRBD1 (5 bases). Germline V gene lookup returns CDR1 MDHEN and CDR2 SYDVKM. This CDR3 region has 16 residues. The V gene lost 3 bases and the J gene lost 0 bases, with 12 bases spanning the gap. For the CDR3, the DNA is TGTGCCAGCAGTTTTCCCCCAAGGGGAGCCAAAAACATTCAGTACTTC. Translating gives CASSFPPRGAKNIQYF. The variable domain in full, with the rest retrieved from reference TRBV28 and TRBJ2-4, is DVKVTQSSRYLVKRTGEKVFLECVQDMDHENMFWYRQDPGLGLRLIYFSYDVKMKEKGDIPEGYSVSREKKERFSLILESASTNQTSMYLCASSFPPRGAKNIQYFGAGTRLSVL.

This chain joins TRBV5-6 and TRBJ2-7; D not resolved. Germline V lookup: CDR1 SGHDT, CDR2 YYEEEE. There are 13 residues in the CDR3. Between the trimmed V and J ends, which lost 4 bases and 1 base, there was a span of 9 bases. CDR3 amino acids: CASSLASSYEQYF. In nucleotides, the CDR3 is TGTGCCAGCAGCCTTGCGTCTTCCTACGAGCAGTACTTC.

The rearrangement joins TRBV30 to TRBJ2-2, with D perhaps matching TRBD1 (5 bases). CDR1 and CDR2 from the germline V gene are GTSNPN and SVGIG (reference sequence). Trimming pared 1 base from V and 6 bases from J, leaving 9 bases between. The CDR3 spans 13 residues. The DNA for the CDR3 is TGTGCCTGGAGTGCAGTCAGGGCCGGGGAGCTGTTTTTT. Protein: CAWSAVRAGELFF.

The CDR3 loop is CASSLETGYYYEQYF. As DNA, the CDR3 is TGCGCCAGCAGCCTGGAGACAGGTTATTACTACGAGCAGTACTTC. V is TRBV4-1 and J is TRBJ2-7; D is perhaps TRBD1 (6 bases). Germline assignment: CDR1 MGHRA and CDR2 YSYEKL. This CDR3 contains 15 residues. Trimming removed 4 bases from V and 3 bases from J, with 16 bases in between.

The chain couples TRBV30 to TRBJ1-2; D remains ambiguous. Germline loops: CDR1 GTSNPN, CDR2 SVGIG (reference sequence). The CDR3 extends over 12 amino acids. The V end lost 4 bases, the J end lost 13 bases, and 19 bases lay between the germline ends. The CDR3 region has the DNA TGTGCCTGGATTTCCGGCTCGGACTCTCTCACCTTC. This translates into CAWISGSDSLTF.

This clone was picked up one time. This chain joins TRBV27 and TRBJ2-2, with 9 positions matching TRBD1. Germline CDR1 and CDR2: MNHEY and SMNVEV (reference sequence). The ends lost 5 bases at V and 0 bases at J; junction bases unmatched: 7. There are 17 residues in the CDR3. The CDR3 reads CASSPGQGRSNTGELFF. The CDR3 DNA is TGTGCCAGCAGTCCGGGACAGGGCCGATCGAACACCGGGGAGCTGTTTTTT.

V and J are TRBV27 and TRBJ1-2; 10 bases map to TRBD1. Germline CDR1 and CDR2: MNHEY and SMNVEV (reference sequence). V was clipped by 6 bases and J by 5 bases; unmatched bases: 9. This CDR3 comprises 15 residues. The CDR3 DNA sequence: TGTGCCAGCAGCCTAAAGGACAGGGGGAGATATGGCTACACCTTC. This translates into CASSLKDRGRYGYTF.

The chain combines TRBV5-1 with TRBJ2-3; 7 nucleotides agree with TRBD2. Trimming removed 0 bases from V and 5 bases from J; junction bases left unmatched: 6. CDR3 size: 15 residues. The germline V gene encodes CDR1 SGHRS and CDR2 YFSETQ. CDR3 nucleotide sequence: TGCGCCAGCAGCTTGGTGGCGGGAGATCGAGATACGCAGTATTTT. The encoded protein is CASSLVAGDRDTQYF.

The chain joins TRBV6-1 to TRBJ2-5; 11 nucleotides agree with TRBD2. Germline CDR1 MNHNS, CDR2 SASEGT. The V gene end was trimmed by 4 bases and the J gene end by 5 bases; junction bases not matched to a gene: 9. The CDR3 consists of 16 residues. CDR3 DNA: TGTGCCAGCAGTGCCGGGACTAGCGGACTCGGGGAGACCCAGTACTTC. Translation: CASSAGTSGLGETQYF.

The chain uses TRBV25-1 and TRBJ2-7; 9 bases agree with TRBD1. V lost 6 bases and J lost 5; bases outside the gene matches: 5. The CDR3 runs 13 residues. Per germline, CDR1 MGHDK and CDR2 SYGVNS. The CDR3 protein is CASSTGQGHEQYF. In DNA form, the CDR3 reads TGTGCCAGCAGCACGGGACAGGGTCACGAGCAGTACTTC.

As DNA, the CDR3 is TGTGCCAGCAGCATATACAGGGGAATCACAGATACGCAGTATTTT. Protein product: CASSIYRGITDTQYF. The V call is TRBV5-6, the J call TRBJ2-3; 7 positions match TRBD1. This CDR3 spans 15 amino acids. Germline CDR1 is SGHDT and CDR2 is YYEEEE. V trimming: 4 bases; J trimming: 2 bases; junction bases outside the gene matches: 7.

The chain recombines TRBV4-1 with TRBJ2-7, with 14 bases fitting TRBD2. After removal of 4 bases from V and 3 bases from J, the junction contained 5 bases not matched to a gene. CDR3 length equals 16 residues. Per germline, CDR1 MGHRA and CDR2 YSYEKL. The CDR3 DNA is TGCGCCAGCAGCCCGGGACTAGCGGGAGCCGTCTACGAGCAGTACTTC. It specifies CASSPGLAGAVYEQYF.

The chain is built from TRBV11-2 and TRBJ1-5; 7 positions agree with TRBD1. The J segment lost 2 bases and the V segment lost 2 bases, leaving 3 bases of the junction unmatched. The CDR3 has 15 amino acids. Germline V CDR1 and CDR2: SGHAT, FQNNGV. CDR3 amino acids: CASSLSQGRNQPQHF. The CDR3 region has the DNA TGTGCCAGCAGCTTATCACAGGGGCGCAATCAGCCCCAGCATTTT.